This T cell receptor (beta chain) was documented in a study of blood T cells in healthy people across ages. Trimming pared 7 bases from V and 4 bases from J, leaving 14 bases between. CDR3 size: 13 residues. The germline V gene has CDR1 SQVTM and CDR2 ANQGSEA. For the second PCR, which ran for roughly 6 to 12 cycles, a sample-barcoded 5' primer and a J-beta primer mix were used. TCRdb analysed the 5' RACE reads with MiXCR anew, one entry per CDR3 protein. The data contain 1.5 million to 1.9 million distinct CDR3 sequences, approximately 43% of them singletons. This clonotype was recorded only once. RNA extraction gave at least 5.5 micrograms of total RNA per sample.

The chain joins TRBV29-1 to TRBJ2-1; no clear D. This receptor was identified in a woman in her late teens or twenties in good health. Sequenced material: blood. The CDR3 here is CSAVAIDYNEQFF. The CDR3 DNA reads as TGCAGCGCAGTCGCGATTGATTACAATGAGCAGTTCTTC.